This entry concerns a single T cell receptor beta chain. There is no known antigen for this receptor. No base qualities exist here, and no much larger clone lies one base off it. CD8 naive samples were CD45RO-negative cells positively selected for CCR7, giving a CD45RA+CCR7+ population that excluded TemRA cells. The donors were healthy, HIV-negative adults with no recently reported acute infections or vaccinations. Every donor was a Caucasian adult living in Nashville, Tennessee, USA. After blood collection by leukapheresis, PBMCs were isolated using Ficoll-Histopaque density gradient centrifugation and then cryopreserved in the vapor phase of liquid nitrogen. Purity and quantity of every magnetically sorted T cell population were checked by analytical flow cytometry. Genomic DNA was isolated from each sorted fraction and quantified by UV absorbance on a Nanodrop 2000c. The entry originates in a study of shared clonotypes between healthy human individuals (dated by TCRdb to 2019 to 2021). Some background on the complete study: Three men and a couple of women, aged 18 to 49 years, made up the cohort. For each donor, CD4 naive and CD4 memory were each run on three plates, CD8 naive on two plates, and CD8 memory on one plate. To estimate repertoire size and how much clonotypes are shared between individuals, the study performed deep sequencing of blood TCR repertoires from about 5 healthy adults. To increase sequencing depth and limit assay-specific biases, different laboratories used diverse techniques to prepare libraries and sequence TCR repertoires. Per donor, leukapheresis produced somewhere between about 0.94 and 8.9 billion PBMCs. Summary of the overall study and its limitations: Even with the large sequencing depth, rarefaction of the sorted-subset datasets indicated that sequencing was incomplete. Naive subsets generally had larger estimated clonotype richness than memory subsets. Sampling was restricted to blood, and TCR repertoires in tissues likely differ from the TCR repertoires found in blood. Across four donors, around 5% of naive CD4, approximately 3.6% of naive CD8, roughly 2.3% of memory CD4, and 0.4% to 0.45% of memory CD8 clonotypes were shared. Pairwise subsampling indicated that sequencing depth was expected to affect the degree of clonotype sharing among donors. Clonotypes shared by all four sorted-subset donors showed higher generation probabilities than non-shared clonotypes. The small number of donors limited the genetic and exposure-history diversity represented.

V loses 4 bases, J loses 3 bases, and the germline ends lie 4 bases apart. Inclusive of the bounding cysteine and phenylalanine, the CDR3 is 12 residues long. Only the CDR3 DNA is retained, 36 bases long and in frame from the first base. CDR1 and CDR2 were assigned from the germline V gene as WSHSY and SAAADI. Using the deep immunoSEQ assay, TCR CDR3 regions were amplified from genomic DNA by multiplex PCR. Genomic DNA extracted from each cell subset was distributed evenly over all wells of several immunoSEQ 96-well plates, and each plate served as one replicate. For sorted subsets, each replicate PCR was loaded with 150 to 250 ng genomic DNA, equivalent to some 27,000 T cell genomes. Purified libraries were quantified with a Qubit 3.0 fluorometer, sized on a Bioanalyzer 2100, and re-quantified with the KAPA Library Quantification kit. Each immunoSEQ 96-well plate was sequenced on its own single-read 150-cycle Illumina NextSeq 550 flow cell. On the study's bioinformatics: Because the immunoSEQ output held only junctional sequences and lacked quality scores, the filtering could not match the filtering applied to full-length reads. Sequences were annotated with PyIR, a Python wrapper for IgBLAST v1.9, and V/J genes and CDR3 were assigned using IMGT germline references. Any read was removed if the V/J assignment was weak (E-value above 1e-6), the CDR3 was missing, or the read contained stop codons, out-of-frame junctions, or ambiguous translated residues. A V3J clonotype was defined by an identical inferred V gene, J gene, and CDR3 amino acid sequence. The percentage overlap between two repertoires was calculated by dividing the number of shared unique clonotypes by the size of the smaller repertoire. Repertoire richness was assessed with RTK rarefaction, the Chao1 estimator, and Recon v2.1 estimates of unobserved clonotypes. OLGA was used to compute generation probabilities for all TCRbeta clonotypes that the gDNA method yielded from four donors. TCRdb limited this immuneACCESS table to in-frame rearrangements with V and J called. A share of clones is missing; checked studies link under half to unresolved V genes, and the rest is unexplained. The V and J calls and clone size were taken over from that table, and D and trimming were inferred from the DNA. In all, the sample holds approximately 1.9 million clones, and just over 90% of those were seen once. Around 1.7% of the sample is taken by the ten largest.

The receptor's source is a man between 18 and 35 years old in good health. Some clones in this sample may be carry-over from other donors' samples. The sample was naive CD8+ T cells from PBMCs. The cell subset or site label, as the study defines it: CD45RA+CCR7+. The receptor chain draws on TRBV10-2 and TRBJ2-1; the D gene remains uncertain. The sequenced DNA is TGCGCCAGCAGTGTTAACTACAATGAGCAGTTCTTC. This is translated as CASSVNYNEQFF.